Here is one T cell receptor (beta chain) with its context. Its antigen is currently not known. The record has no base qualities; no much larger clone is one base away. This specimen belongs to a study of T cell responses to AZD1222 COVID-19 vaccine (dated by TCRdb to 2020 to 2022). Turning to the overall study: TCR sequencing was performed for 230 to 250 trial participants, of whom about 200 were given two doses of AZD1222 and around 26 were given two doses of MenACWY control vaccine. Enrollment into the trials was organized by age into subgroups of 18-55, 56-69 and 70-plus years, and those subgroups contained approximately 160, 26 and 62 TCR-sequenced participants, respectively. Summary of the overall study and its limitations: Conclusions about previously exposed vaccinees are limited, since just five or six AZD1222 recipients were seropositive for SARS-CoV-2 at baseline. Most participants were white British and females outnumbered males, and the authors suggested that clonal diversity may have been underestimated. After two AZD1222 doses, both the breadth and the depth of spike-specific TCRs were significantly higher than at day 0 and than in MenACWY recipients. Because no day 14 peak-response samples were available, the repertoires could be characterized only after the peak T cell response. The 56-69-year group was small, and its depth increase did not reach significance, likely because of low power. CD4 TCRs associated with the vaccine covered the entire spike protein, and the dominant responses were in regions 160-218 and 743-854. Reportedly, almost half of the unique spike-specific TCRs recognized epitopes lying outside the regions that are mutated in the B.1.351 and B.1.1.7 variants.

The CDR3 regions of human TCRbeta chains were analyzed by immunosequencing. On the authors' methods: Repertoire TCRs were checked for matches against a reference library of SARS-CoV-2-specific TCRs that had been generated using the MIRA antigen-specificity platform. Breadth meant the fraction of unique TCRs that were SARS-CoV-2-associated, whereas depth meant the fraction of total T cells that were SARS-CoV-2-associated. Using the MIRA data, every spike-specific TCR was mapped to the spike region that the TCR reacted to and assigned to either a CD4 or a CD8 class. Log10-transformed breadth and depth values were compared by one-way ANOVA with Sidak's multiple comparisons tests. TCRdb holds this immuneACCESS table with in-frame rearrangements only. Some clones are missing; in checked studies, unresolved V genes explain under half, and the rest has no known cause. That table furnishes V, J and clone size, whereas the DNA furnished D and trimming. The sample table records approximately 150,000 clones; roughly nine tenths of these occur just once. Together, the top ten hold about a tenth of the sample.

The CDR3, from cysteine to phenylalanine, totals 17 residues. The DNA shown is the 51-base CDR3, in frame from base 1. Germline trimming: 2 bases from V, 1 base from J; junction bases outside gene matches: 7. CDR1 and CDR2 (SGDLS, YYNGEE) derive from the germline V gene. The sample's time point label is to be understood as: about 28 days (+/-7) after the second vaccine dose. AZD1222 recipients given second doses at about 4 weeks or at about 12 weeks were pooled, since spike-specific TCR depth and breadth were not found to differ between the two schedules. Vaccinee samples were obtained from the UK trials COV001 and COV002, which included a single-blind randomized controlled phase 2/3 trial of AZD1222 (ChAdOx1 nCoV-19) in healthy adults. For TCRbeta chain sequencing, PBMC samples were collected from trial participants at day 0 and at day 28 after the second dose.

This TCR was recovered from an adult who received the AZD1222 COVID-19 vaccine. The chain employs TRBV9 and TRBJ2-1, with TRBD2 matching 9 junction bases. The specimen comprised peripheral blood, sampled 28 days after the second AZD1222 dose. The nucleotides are TGTGCCAGCAGCGTGTTCATGCGGGAGGGGTCCTACAATGAGCAGTTCTTC. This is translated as CASSVFMREGSYNEQFF.